What follows describes a single T cell receptor (beta chain). Its antigen is currently unknown. The data are from a study of memory CD8 T cells in hepatitis C reinfection. Study context: Between 55 and 20 weeks before reinfection detection, pre-reinfection samples were drawn. The study, taken as a whole, reports: With four or five donors, public clonotype conclusions could not be definitive.

Specified time point: pre-reinfection, 55 to 20 weeks before reinfection detection. The sorted cells went straight to TCR sequencing with no prior in vitro expansion. Two donors provided sorted CD3+ CD8+ CD45RO- naive CD8 T cells at all three reinfection time points. The protocol was immunoSEQ multiplex PCR, while the TCRdb copy is restricted to in-frame clones and leaves out a portion. This repertoire shows just over 50,000 clones, just under 90% found once; its top ten account for about 1%. The V end was cut by 2 bases, the J end by 5 bases, with 13 bases between. Germline V gene lookup returns CDR1 SNHLY and CDR2 FYNNEI. The CDR3 is 15 residues long.

V is TRBV2 and J is TRBJ1-5; D is unresolved. The receptor was isolated from a young man with hepatitis C virus infection. Sequencing was done on a sample of naive CD8+ T cells sorted from blood. The CDR3: CASSEFEAEYQPQHF. CDR3 bases: TGTGCCAGCAGTGAATTTGAGGCAGAGTATCAGCCCCAGCATTTT.